This T cell receptor beta chain is drawn from a study of cytomegalovirus exposure and HLA in healthy donors. Study in general: Prior work identified some 120 million unique TCR beta sequences in some 180 million T cells. General study results and limits: Sequencing likely caused a cluster of highly shared sequence variants.

The PCR ran on 60 Vbeta and 13 Jbeta primers. TCRdb's copy holds only in-frame clones and misses some; the assay was immunoSEQ multiplex PCR. This repertoire includes fewer than 110,000 clones. With regard to this clone: Its antigen is unknown.

Sequenced material: PBMCs. This TCR was recovered from a man in his forties in good health and CMV-seronegative.

CDR3: CASSLAHSLTSTDTQYF. The CDR3 region has the DNA TGTGCCAGCAGCTTAGCGCATTCGCTTACTAGCACAGATACGCAGTATTTT. The rearrangement uses TRBV7-8 and TRBJ2-3; D remains unclear. The CDR3 length is 17 residues. V shed 0 bases and J shed 0 bases, with 13 bases lying between them. Germline V gives CDR1 SGHVS, CDR2 FQNEAQ.